This entry describes one TCR beta chain. The V gene end was trimmed by 0 bases and the J gene end by 2 bases; junction bases not matched to a gene: 6. CDR3 length equals 16 residues. Germline CDR1 and CDR2: MGHRA and YSYEKL. The data stem from a study of blood T cell repertoires in COVID-19. Study context: Researchers got acute and convalescent COVID-19 samples from the United States, Italy and Spain.

Sequencing was performed with immunoSEQ multiplex PCR; in TCRdb, only in-frame clones are kept and a portion is missing. Of some 130,000 clones listed, approximately 89% are singletons. The source is a woman aged 70-85 years with COVID-19, enrolled during active disease. The chain has TRBV4-1 and TRBJ2-7; TRBD2 agrees at 8 bases. What was sequenced was peripheral blood. CDR3: CASSQDPNSGAYEQYF. The CDR3 DNA is TGCGCCAGCAGCCAAGATCCAAATAGCGGGGCCTACGAGCAGTACTTC.